The T cell receptor (beta chain) under discussion was sequenced for a study of brain T cells in children with intractable seizures. Time point in this sample: blood from clinic visit 5 months post-surgery; TSC patient then seizure free. Only cases whose brain tissue showed the highest T cell transcript signatures were sequenced. Before surgery, patients took at least one anti-epileptic drug. V gave up 7 bases and J gave up 1 base, with 11 bases separating them. CDR3 size: 13 residues. Germline CDR1 and CDR2: SNHLY and FYNNEI. Data came from immunoSEQ multiplex PCR; TCRdb stores just in-frame clones and leaves some out. The sample records 300,000 to 400,000 clones, roughly 92% being singletons.

The J gene is TRBJ2-7, the V gene TRBV2, with no clear D. This receptor was obtained from a boy under two years old with tuberous sclerosis and intractable seizures. This sample comprised peripheral blood, obtained less than 6 months after surgery. The CDR3 DNA is TGTGCCAGCATGGGTATCCGATCCTACGAGCAGTACTTC. This codes for CASMGIRSYEQYF.